This TCR beta chain emerged from a study of OX40 agonist ivuxolimab in advanced cancers. Background on the study: Mean age approximately 66 years, range about 23 to 79; about 85% male. One patient with hepatocellular carcinoma and two with cutaneous melanoma, three in all, had partial responses.

Clones were sequenced by immunoSEQ multiplex PCR, and TCRdb holds only the in-frame ones, with some missing. The table includes over 75,000 clones, about 94% detected once. Trimming stripped 5 bases from V and 8 bases from J, with 10 bases between. Germline V lookup: CDR1 MNHEY, CDR2 SVGAGI. This CDR3 region has 12 residues. The sample was CD4+ or CD8+ T cells sorted from blood, taken in a trial of the OX40 agonist ivuxolimab. The V gene is TRBV6-5, the J gene TRBJ1-3; D gene ambiguous. This TCR was sampled from an adult with an advanced solid tumor such as melanoma, head and neck, liver or kidney cancer. The CDR3 spells CASSNLGDTIYF. The CDR3 DNA reads TGTGCCAGCAGTAATTTGGGAGACACCATATATTTT.